Included here is one TCR beta chain sequence, with context. Antigen specificity is unknown. Generated by immunoSEQ multiplex PCR, the TCRdb table keeps only in-frame clones and is missing some. This sample has about 99,000 clones, with about 90% found just once. The CDR3 contains 15 residues. Trimming took off 3 bases at V and 6 bases at J, with 15 bases between the two ends. The germline V gene encodes CDR1 SEHNR and CDR2 FQNEAQ (reference sequence). The data derive from a study of T cell responses to AZD1222 COVID-19 vaccine. Notes on the study in general: Unmutated variant regions are reportedly targeted by nearly half of spike-specific TCRs. All repertoire sampling was performed exclusively after the peak T cell response.

V and J are TRBV7-9 and TRBJ1-5; D uncertain. This specimen consisted of peripheral blood, obtained on day 0 of AZD1222 vaccination. This receptor was obtained from an adult in good health. CDR3 loop: CASSFGGEPGQPQHF. The CDR3 DNA reads TGTGCCAGCAGCTTTGGTGGCGAGCCGGGTCAGCCCCAGCATTTT.